This TCR beta chain was obtained from a study of shared clonotypes between healthy human individuals. As for the study in general: The donor pool was made up of a couple of women and a few men aged 18 to 49. Overall study findings and caveats: The low donor count limited represented genetic and exposure-history diversity.

Naive CD4+ cells were CD45RA-selected; the remaining cells were memory. Measured with immunoSEQ multiplex PCR; TCRdb has only the in-frame clones, and not every one. The data show 2,500,000 or so clones, around 90% seen once. About this clone itself: Its target is unknown.

Between the trimmed V and J ends, which lost 6 bases and 2 bases, there was a span of 8 bases. The CDR3 extends over 11 amino acids. Germline CDR1 is SQVTM and CDR2 is ANQGSEA. Sequencing used naive CD4+ T cells sorted from blood. Subset denoted: CD45RA+ positively selected. This TCR was recovered from a man between 18 and 35 years old in good health. V gene TRBV29-1 combines with J gene TRBJ2-7; D remains unclear. CDR3 residues: CSVARAYEQYF. The CDR3 region has the DNA TGCAGCGTCGCCCGGGCCTACGAGCAGTACTTC.